This entry lists 20 T cell receptor beta chains sequenced from one sample in a study of blood T cells in healthy people across ages. A J-beta primer mix and a sample-barcoded 5' primer were used in a second PCR of roughly 6 to 11 cycles. In TCRdb, the 5' RACE reads were re-called with MiXCR into one record per CDR3 protein. The data contain some 1 million distinct CDR3 sequences, under 45% of them singletons. Input material: blood. These receptors all come from a woman between 55 and 75 years old in good health.

Only a few counts were recorded for this clonotype. V usage is TRBV20-1 and J usage is TRBJ2-7; D ambiguous. V lost 1 base and J 3 bases, leaving 7 bases between the germline ends. Per the germline V gene, CDR1 is DFQATT and CDR2 is SNEGSKA (reference sequence). The CDR3 sequence is 12 residues long. The CDR3: CSARGTLYEQYF. CDR3 sequence (DNA): TGCAGTGCTAGAGGAACTCTCTACGAGCAGTACTTC.

The rearrangement joins TRBV27 to TRBJ2-1, with 10 nucleotides matching TRBD2. Germline CDR1 and CDR2: MNHEY and SMNVEV (reference sequence). With V trimmed by 5 bases and J by 6 bases, 10 bases remained unmatched. The CDR3 is 16 amino acids. CDR3 nucleotide sequence: TGTGCCAGCAGTAGCGGGAGGGTCCTATTAGGCAATGAGCAGTTCTTC. It encodes CASSSGRVLLGNEQFF.

The chain employs TRBV7-2 and TRBJ2-5, with TRBD2 matching 8 bases. The germline V gene has CDR1 SGHTA and CDR2 FQGNSA. V gave up 4 bases and J gave up 4 bases; unmatched junction bases: 11. This CDR3 has 16 residues. CDR3 loop: CASSYRAGVAIETQYF. The CDR3 DNA sequence: TGTGCCAGCAGCTACCGAGCGGGAGTGGCAATAGAGACCCAGTACTTC. The full variable domain, completed using reference TRBV7-2 and TRBJ2-5, is GAGVSQSPSNKVTEKGKDVELRCDPISGHTALYWYRQSLGQGLEFLIYFQGNSAPDKSGLPSDRFSAERTGGSVSTLTIQRTQQEDSAVYLCASSYRAGVAIETQYFGPGTRLLVL.

The table lists this clonotype with a few counts. The chain carries TRBV27 and TRBJ1-2; 7 nucleotides align to TRBD1. With 6 bases clipped from V and 3 bases from J, the junction kept 10 bases outside the gene matches. The germline V gene has CDR1 MNHEY and CDR2 SMNVEV (reference sequence). The CDR3 totals 15 residues. The DNA for the CDR3 is TGTGCCAGCAGCCCGGGAGGGGGCGGTTACTATGGCTACACCTTC. The encoded protein is CASSPGGGGYYGYTF.

The rearrangement joins TRBV29-1 to TRBJ2-3, with D possibly matching TRBD2 (6 bases). Trimming stripped 7 bases from V and 5 bases from J, with 16 bases between. The length of the CDR3 is 13 residues. Looked up from germline, CDR1 is SQVTM and CDR2 is ANQGSEA. The CDR3 spells CSAEGLPRDTQYF. The CDR3 DNA reads as TGCAGCGCTGAGGGACTTCCTAGAGATACGCAGTATTTT.

On this clonotype: Relative to the germline gene, one junction end is altered; a read error may explain this. J is TRBJ2-1 and V is TRBV5-6; D is uncertain. The CDR3 consists of 15 residues. Germline loops: CDR1 SGHDT, CDR2 YYEEEE. This CDR3 is CASSLALASYNERFF. The CDR3 DNA reads as TGTGCCAGCAGCTTGGCTTTGGCCTCCTACAATGAGCGGTTCTTC.

This chain links TRBV30 with TRBJ2-4; a weak D match, TRBD1 (6 bases). This CDR3 region has 13 residues. The V end lost 0 bases, the J end lost 8 bases, and 11 bases lay between the germline ends. CDR1 and CDR2 (germline): GTSNPN, SVGIG (reference sequence). The CDR3, as DNA: TGTGCCTGGAGTGTAGACAGGTCATACATTCAGTACTTC. This codes for CAWSVDRSYIQYF. Complete variable domain (other parts from reference TRBV30 and TRBJ2-4): SQTIHQWPATLVQPVGSPLSLECTVEGTSNPNLYWYRQAAGRGLQLLFYSVGIGQISSEVPQNLSASRPQDRQFILSSKKLLLSDSGFYLCAWSVDRSYIQYFGAGTRLSVL.

A few counts support this clonotype. This rearrangement joins TRBV9 to TRBJ2-3, with D perhaps matching TRBD1 or TRBD2 (6 bases each). CDR3 size: 16 residues. Germline assignment: CDR1 SGDLS and CDR2 YYNGEE. Trimming took off 0 bases at V and 4 bases at J, with 15 bases between the two ends. The CDR3 DNA is TGTGCCAGCAGCGTAGCCCCAGTAAGGGGGGCAGATACGCAGTATTTT. It codes for CASSVAPVRGADTQYF.

The chain employs TRBV5-1 and TRBJ2-5, with 14 bases fitting TRBD2. V was clipped by 4 bases and J by 1 base; unmatched bases: 9. Germline V gives CDR1 SGHRS, CDR2 YFSETQ. The CDR3 sequence is 18 residues long. CDR3 nucleotides: TGCGCCAGCAGCCCCGGGACTAGCGGGAGACAGGCCCAAGAGACCCAGTACTTC. This encodes CASSPGTSGRQAQETQYF.

This sequence joins TRBV29-1 and TRBJ1-2; perhaps TRBD1 as D (6 bases). V was pared by 3 bases and J by 4 bases, with 9 bases between. Looked up from germline, CDR1 is SQVTM and CDR2 is ANQGSEA. The CDR3 totals 12 residues. The CDR3 DNA is TGCAGCGTTGACGGGGGCATCTATGGCTACACCTTC. This gives the protein CSVDGGIYGYTF.

V and J are TRBV15 and TRBJ2-1, with a tentative D call TRBD2 (6 bases). The better agreement between TRBJ2-7 and the DNA end casts doubt on the J call. The CDR3 consists of 13 residues. CDR1 is LNHNV and CDR2 is YYDKDF in the germline V gene (reference sequence). CDR3 coding DNA: TGTGCCACCAGCCCAACAGGAGCGGGCGAGCAGTACTTC. It translates to CATSPTGAGEQYF.

This chain connects TRBV6-1 to TRBJ2-4, with 11 bases matching TRBD2. Germline CDR1 MNHNS, CDR2 SASEGT. The CDR3 runs to 17 residues. V lost 6 bases, J lost 15 bases, and 22 bases stayed unmatched. The CDR3 region is CASSVGTSGSLLYERYF. CDR3 nucleotide sequence: TGTGCCAGCAGCGTGGGGACTAGCGGTTCTCTGCTCTACGAGCGGTACTTC.

CDR3 sequence (DNA): TGTGCCAGCAGCTCCGGGGGGCAGTTTCCCAAAGAGACCCAGTACTTC. Protein: CASSSGGQFPKETQYF. The chain joins TRBV9 to TRBJ2-5; maybe TRBD2 (7 bases). The V end lost 4 bases, the J end lost 3 bases, and 19 bases lay between the germline ends. CDR3 length: 16 amino acids. Germline values: CDR1 SGDLS, CDR2 YYNGEE. The whole variable domain, filled in from reference TRBV9 and TRBJ2-5, reads DSGVTQTPKHLITATGQRVTLRCSPRSGDLSVYWYQQSLDQGLQFLIQYYNGEERAKGNILERFSAQQFPDLHSELNLSSLELGDSALYFCASSSGGQFPKETQYFGPGTRLLVL.

About this clonotype itself: Being one base from a much bigger clone, this may be a read error. This chain links TRBV6-5 with TRBJ2-1, with TRBD1 matching over 8 bases. Germline V gene lookup returns CDR1 MNHEY and CDR2 SVGAGI. With 5 bases clipped from V and 13 bases from J, the junction kept 13 bases outside the gene matches. The CDR3 is made up of 14 amino acids. CDR3 protein: CASSLGTGEETQFF. The CDR3 DNA reads TGTGCCAGCAGTCTTGGGACAGGTGAAGAGACCCAGTTCTTC.

In this sample, this clonotype turned up many times. The chain carries TRBV12-3 or TRBV12-4 and TRBJ2-6; tentatively, D is TRBD1 or TRBD2 (5 bases each). The germline V and J ends were trimmed by 3 bases and 3 bases, with 6 bases remaining between them. The CDR3 extends over 14 amino acids. The CDR3 sequence is CASSFGGGANVLTF. For the CDR3, the DNA is TGTGCCAGCAGTTTTGGGGGTGGGGCCAACGTCCTGACTTTC.

CDR3 protein: CASSLNPRRVHEQYF. Here the CDR3 DNA reads TGTGCCAGCAGTTTAAACCCCCGAAGGGTCCACGAGCAGTACTTC. The gene calls are TRBV27 and TRBJ2-7; D is undetermined. This CDR3 has 15 amino acids. Looked up from germline, CDR1 is MNHEY and CDR2 is SMNVEV (reference sequence). Trimming removed 2 bases from V and 5 bases from J, with 16 bases in between.

The table lists this clonotype with a few counts. The chain uses TRBV5-1 and TRBJ2-1; weak D call: TRBD1 (6 bases). V was shortened by 5 bases and J by 1 base, with 13 bases between the two germline ends. The CDR3 contains 15 residues. The germline CDR1 and CDR2 sequences are SGHRS and YFSETQ. The CDR3 reads CASSQDRGSYNEQFF. CDR3 coding DNA: TGCGCCAGCAGTCAGGACAGAGGATCCTACAATGAGCAGTTCTTC.

J is TRBJ2-7 and V is TRBV12-3 or TRBV12-4, with D unresolved. V was cut by 4 bases and J by 2 bases, with 9 bases left in between. The CDR3 sequence is 13 residues long. The CDR3 sequence is CASSSPVAYEQYF. As DNA, the CDR3 is TGTGCCAGCAGTTCCCCGGTCGCCTACGAGCAGTACTTC.

The V and J genes are TRBV5-1 and TRBJ2-7, with D unresolved. This CDR3 spans 14 amino acids. V lost 0 bases and J lost 5, with 12 bases in between. Germline-derived CDR1 and CDR2 are SGHRS and YFSETQ. The CDR3 nucleotides read TGCGCCAGCAGCTTGGCCCAGCGAAACAACGAGCAGTACTTC. This gives the protein CASSLAQRNNEQYF.

CDR3 sequence: CATSDLSGNEQFF. CDR3 nucleotides: TGTGCCACCAGTGATTTATCGGGGAATGAGCAGTTCTTC. The chain recombines TRBV24-1 with TRBJ2-1, with a tentative D call TRBD2 (5 bases). This CDR3 region has 13 residues. CDR1 is KGHDR and CDR2 is SFDVKD in the germline V gene. The ends were cut back, 1 base at V and 7 bases at J, with 7 bases in the middle.